This T cell receptor beta chain comes out of a study of CD8 T cells in ankylosing spondylitis. Study-level findings and limits: Within matched ankylosing spondylitis synovial fluid, disease-linked clones were reportedly significantly enriched. Typical of ankylosing spondylitis blood, it appeared, was a TCR beta motif of eight highly homologous variants. In reactive arthritis synovial fluid and blood, some motif variants had been reported before. Disease-linked clones, CD8+, were relatively rare in peripheral blood.

This clonotype was observed many times. Antigen specificity is unknown. V was shortened by 1 base and J by 0 bases, with 14 bases between the two germline ends. Germline V gene data show CDR1 as SGHDT and CDR2 as YYEEEE. The CDR3 loop spans 17 amino acids. Libraries of TCR beta came from quantitative 5'-RACE with molecular barcodes. TCRdb analysed the 5' RACE reads with MiXCR anew, one entry per CDR3 protein. The sample has more than 500,000 distinct CDR3 sequences, roughly 5.2% seen once. The sequence derives from a male donor with ankylosing spondylitis. Specimen: blood, either unsorted or a sorted T cell fraction (not recorded which). This chain links TRBV5-6 with TRBJ1-5, with D possibly TRBD1 on 5 matching bases. CDR3 loop: CASSLRATGLSNQPQHF. CDR3 DNA: TGTGCCAGCAGCTTGAGGGCGACGGGACTTAGCAATCAGCCCCAGCATTTT.